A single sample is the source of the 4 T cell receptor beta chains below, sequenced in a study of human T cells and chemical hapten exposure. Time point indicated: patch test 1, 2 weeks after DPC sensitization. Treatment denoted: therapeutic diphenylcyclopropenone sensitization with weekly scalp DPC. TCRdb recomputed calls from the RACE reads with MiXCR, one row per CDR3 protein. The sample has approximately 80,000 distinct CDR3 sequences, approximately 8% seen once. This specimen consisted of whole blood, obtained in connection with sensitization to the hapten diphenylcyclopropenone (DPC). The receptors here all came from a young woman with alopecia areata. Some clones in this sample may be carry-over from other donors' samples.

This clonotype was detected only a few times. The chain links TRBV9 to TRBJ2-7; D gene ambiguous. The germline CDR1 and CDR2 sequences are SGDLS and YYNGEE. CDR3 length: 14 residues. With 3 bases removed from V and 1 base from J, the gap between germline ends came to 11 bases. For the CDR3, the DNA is TGTGCCAGCAGCGCACTCGACGGATCCTACGAGCAGTACTTC. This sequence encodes CASSALDGSYEQYF. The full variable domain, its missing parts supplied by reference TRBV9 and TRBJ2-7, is DSGVTQTPKHLITATGQRVTLRCSPRSGDLSVYWYQQSLDQGLQFLIQYYNGEERAKGNILERFSAQQFPDLHSELNLSSLELGDSALYFCASSALDGSYEQYFGPGTRLTVT.

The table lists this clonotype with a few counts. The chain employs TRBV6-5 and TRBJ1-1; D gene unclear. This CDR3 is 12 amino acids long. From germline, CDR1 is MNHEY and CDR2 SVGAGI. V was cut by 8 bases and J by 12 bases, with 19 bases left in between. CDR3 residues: CASGDGSGETFF. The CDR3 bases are TGTGCCAGCGGCGACGGGAGCGGTGAGACTTTCTTT.

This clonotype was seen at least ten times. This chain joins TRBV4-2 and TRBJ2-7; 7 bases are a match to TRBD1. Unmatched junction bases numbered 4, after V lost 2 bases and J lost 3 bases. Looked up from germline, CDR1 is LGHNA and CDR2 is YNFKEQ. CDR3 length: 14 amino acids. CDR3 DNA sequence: TGTGCCAGCAGCCAATATCGGGACAGCTACGAGCAGTACTTC. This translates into CASSQYRDSYEQYF.

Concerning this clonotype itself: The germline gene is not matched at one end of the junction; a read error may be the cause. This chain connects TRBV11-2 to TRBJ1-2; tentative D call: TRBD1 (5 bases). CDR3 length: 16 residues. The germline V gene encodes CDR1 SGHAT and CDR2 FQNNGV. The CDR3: CAISPRRVSGRYGYTF. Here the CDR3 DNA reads TGTGCCATCAGCCCCCGTCGGGTATCGGGGCGCTATGGCTACACCTTC.